Listed below are T cell receptor beta chains from one sample, sequenced in a study of cytotoxic CD8 clonotypes in ibrutinib-treated CLL. Sequencing was performed with immunoSEQ multiplex PCR; in TCRdb, only in-frame clones are kept and a portion is missing. The data hold hundreds of thousands of clones, with roughly 74% observed a single time. This specimen was PBMCs, taken after 24 months of ibrutinib treatment. All receptors derive from a human donor with chronic lymphocytic leukemia. Each CDR3 is given with its conserved first and last residue. The order of the fields is clone size, J gene, D gene, V gene, CDR3 DNA, CDR3 protein. The D gene is left open where the match is weak. Part of the rows lack a size; the others show once, few, many or a class for expanded clones.

abundance: NA; j_gene: TRBJ1-2; d_gene: NA; v_gene: TRBV19; CDR3nt: TGTGCCAGTAGTCCGGGACCGATCTATGGCTACACCTTC; CDR3aa: CASSPGPIYGYTF
abundance: NA; j_gene: TRBJ1-4; d_gene: NA; v_gene: TRBV28; CDR3nt: TGTGCCAGCAGTTCGACAGATGAAAAACTGTTTTTT; CDR3aa: CASSSTDEKLFF
abundance: NA; j_gene: TRBJ1-2; d_gene: NA; v_gene: TRBV28; CDR3nt: TGTGCCAGCAGTTTAGGGCAGCTTCGTGGCTACACCTTC; CDR3aa: CASSLGQLRGYTF
abundance: NA; j_gene: TRBJ2-3; d_gene: TRBD1; v_gene: TRBV18; CDR3nt: TGTGCCAGCTCCCCACAGGGGGCGAACACAGATACGCAGTATTTT; CDR3aa: CASSPQGANTDTQYF
abundance: NA; j_gene: TRBJ1-5; d_gene: NA; v_gene: TRBV19; CDR3nt: TGTGCCAGTAAGGGAGGTGTGGGCGGTCAGCCCCAGCATTTT; CDR3aa: CASKGGVGGQPQHF
abundance: NA; j_gene: TRBJ2-1; d_gene: TRBD2; v_gene: TRBV7-2; CDR3nt: TGTGCCAGCAGAGCCGCGGGGGTATACAATGAGCAGTTCTTC; CDR3aa: CASRAAGVYNEQFF
abundance: NA; j_gene: TRBJ2-6; d_gene: NA; v_gene: TRBV30; CDR3nt: TGTGCCTGGATGACGCTTCAGGGGGGAGGATCTGGGGCCAACGTCCTGACTTTC; CDR3aa: CAWMTLQGGGSGANVLTF
abundance: NA; j_gene: TRBJ2-1; d_gene: NA; v_gene: TRBV5-6; CDR3nt: TGTGCCGTTCCCCGAGGAGGGCGGCCAAAGTTCTTC; CDR3aa: CAVPRGGRPKFF
abundance: NA; j_gene: TRBJ2-5; d_gene: NA; v_gene: TRBV28; CDR3nt: TGTGCCAGCAGATTGAATACCGACCAAGAGACCCAGTACTTC; CDR3aa: CASRLNTDQETQYF
abundance: few; j_gene: TRBJ2-7; d_gene: NA; v_gene: TRBV11-1; CDR3nt: TGTGCCAGCAGCTTCGACGGCTACGAGCAGTACTTC; CDR3aa: CASSFDGYEQYF
abundance: NA; j_gene: TRBJ2-7; d_gene: TRBD1; v_gene: TRBV2; CDR3nt: TGTGCCAGCAGTGAAGGGGACAGGTCCCACGAGCAGTACTTC; CDR3aa: CASSEGDRSHEQYF
abundance: NA; j_gene: TRBJ2-5; d_gene: TRBD2; v_gene: TRBV10-3; CDR3nt: TGTGCCATAAGCGGGGGGAACCAAGAGACCCAGTACTTC; CDR3aa: CAISGGNQETQYF
abundance: NA; j_gene: TRBJ2-7; d_gene: TRBD1; v_gene: TRBV11-3; CDR3nt: TGTGCCAGCAGCTCCGGACAGGGCTCCTACGAGCAGTACTTC; CDR3aa: CASSSGQGSYEQYF
abundance: NA; j_gene: TRBJ1-1; d_gene: NA; v_gene: TRBV27; CDR3nt: TGTGCCAGCAGTTTAAGAGTACGCGGAACCACTGAAGCTTTCTTT; CDR3aa: CASSLRVRGTTEAFF
abundance: NA; j_gene: TRBJ2-5; d_gene: NA; v_gene: TRBV6-5; CDR3nt: TGTGCCAGCACCGGGGGTCAAGAGACCCAGTACTTC; CDR3aa: CASTGGQETQYF
abundance: NA; j_gene: TRBJ1-1; d_gene: TRBD1; v_gene: TRBV7-2; CDR3nt: TGTGCCAGCAGCTTAGCAGGGGGCGGGACTGAAGCTTTCTTT; CDR3aa: CASSLAGGGTEAFF
abundance: NA; j_gene: TRBJ1-3; d_gene: TRBD1; v_gene: TRBV7-9; CDR3nt: TGTGCCAGCAGCCCCGACAGGGACTCTGGAAACACCATATATTTT; CDR3aa: CASSPDRDSGNTIYF
abundance: NA; j_gene: TRBJ2-7; d_gene: TRBD1; v_gene: TRBV6-6; CDR3nt: TGTGCCAGCAGTTACTACGGGACAGGGAAAGCCTACGAGCAGTACTTC; CDR3aa: CASSYYGTGKAYEQYF
abundance: NA; j_gene: TRBJ1-1; d_gene: TRBD1; v_gene: TRBV18; CDR3nt: TGTGCCAGCTCGCCCGGGACAGGGGACCGTGAAGCTTTCTTT; CDR3aa: CASSPGTGDREAFF
abundance: NA; j_gene: TRBJ2-1; d_gene: TRBD1; v_gene: TRBV10-3; CDR3nt: TGTGCCATCAGTGAGTCACTCGGGGACAGGGTAACACACGAGCAGTTCTTC; CDR3aa: CAISESLGDRVTHEQFF
abundance: few; j_gene: TRBJ1-2; d_gene: NA; v_gene: TRBV6-5; CDR3nt: TGTGCCAGCAGTTACTCGGCGGGGGATGGCTACACCTTC; CDR3aa: CASSYSAGDGYTF
abundance: NA; j_gene: TRBJ2-2; d_gene: TRBD1; v_gene: TRBV4-2; CDR3nt: TGTGCCAGCAGCCATCCTAATACAGGGGGCACCGGGGAGCTGTTTTTT; CDR3aa: CASSHPNTGGTGELFF
abundance: NA; j_gene: TRBJ1-2; d_gene: TRBD1; v_gene: TRBV9; CDR3nt: TGTGCCAGCAGCCATTCCGGGACAGGGGAATATGGCTACACCTTC; CDR3aa: CASSHSGTGEYGYTF
abundance: NA; j_gene: TRBJ2-1; d_gene: TRBD2; v_gene: TRBV7-9; CDR3nt: TGTGCCAGCAGCAGGATAGCGGGAGTAGATGAGCAGTTCTTC; CDR3aa: CASSRIAGVDEQFF
abundance: NA; j_gene: TRBJ1-1; d_gene: NA; v_gene: TRBV5-6; CDR3nt: TGTGCCAGCAGCGCTGGTTTCGTGGGATCTGAAGCTTTCTTT; CDR3aa: CASSAGFVGSEAFF
abundance: few; j_gene: TRBJ1-2; d_gene: TRBD1; v_gene: TRBV28; CDR3nt: TGTGCCAGCAGCATGACAGGGGGCAACTATGGCTACACCTTC; CDR3aa: CASSMTGGNYGYTF
abundance: few; j_gene: TRBJ2-7; d_gene: NA; v_gene: TRBV5-6; CDR3nt: TGTGCCAGCAGCTTCGGGGGCCCTAGGGAGCAGTACTTC; CDR3aa: CASSFGGPREQYF
abundance: NA; j_gene: TRBJ2-5; d_gene: NA; v_gene: TRBV28; CDR3nt: TGTGCCAGCAGTTTTGGGCGCGGCCAAGAGACCCAGTACTTC; CDR3aa: CASSFGRGQETQYF
abundance: many; j_gene: TRBJ2-1; d_gene: NA; v_gene: TRBV7-9; CDR3nt: TGTGCCAGCAGCTTCGGGGGGCCTTACAATGAGCAGTTCTTC; CDR3aa: CASSFGGPYNEQFF
abundance: few; j_gene: TRBJ2-5; d_gene: NA; v_gene: TRBV5-1; CDR3nt: TGCGCCAGCAGCTTGGCGTCCAGGGGCCAAGAGACCCAGTACTTC; CDR3aa: CASSLASRGQETQYF
abundance: NA; j_gene: TRBJ2-7; d_gene: NA; v_gene: TRBV2; CDR3nt: TGTGCCAGCAACAAGCAGTACTTC; CDR3aa: CASNKQYF
abundance: few; j_gene: TRBJ2-3; d_gene: TRBD2; v_gene: TRBV7-9; CDR3nt: TGTGCCAGCAGCTTAGTGGCTAGCGGGAGTCGCCCAGATACGCAGTATTTT; CDR3aa: CASSLVASGSRPDTQYF
abundance: NA; j_gene: TRBJ1-1; d_gene: NA; v_gene: TRBV6-1; CDR3nt: TGTGCCAGCTCTGGGGGAGATAAGCGGACTGAAGCTTTCTTT; CDR3aa: CASSGGDKRTEAFF
abundance: few; j_gene: TRBJ2-7; d_gene: NA; v_gene: TRBV9; CDR3nt: TGTGCCAGCAGCGAGAAGGGCAGGGAGAACGAGCAGTACTTC; CDR3aa: CASSEKGRENEQYF
abundance: once; j_gene: TRBJ2-7; d_gene: TRBD2; v_gene: TRBV7-8; CDR3nt: TGTGCCAGCAGCTTAGGGACTAGCGGGAGCCGCGAGCAGTACTTC; CDR3aa: CASSLGTSGSREQYF
abundance: NA; j_gene: TRBJ2-2; d_gene: NA; v_gene: TRBV6-5; CDR3nt: TGTGCCAGCAGTTACTTCAGGGGCGGGGAGCTGTTTTTT; CDR3aa: CASSYFRGGELFF
abundance: NA; j_gene: TRBJ2-7; d_gene: TRBD2; v_gene: TRBV7-8; CDR3nt: TGTGCCAGCAGACACAGTGCCCTGAGCGGGAGTATATACGAGCAGTACTTC; CDR3aa: CASRHSALSGSIYEQYF
abundance: NA; j_gene: TRBJ1-3; d_gene: NA; v_gene: TRBV28; CDR3nt: TGTGCCAGCAGTTCCGACCCTTTGGGACACAGCTCTGGAAACACCATATATTTT; CDR3aa: CASSSDPLGHSSGNTIYF
abundance: NA; j_gene: TRBJ1-1; d_gene: NA; v_gene: TRBV18; CDR3nt: TGTGCCAGCTCACCAGGGCCGGGGAGGACTGAAGCTTTCTTT; CDR3aa: CASSPGPGRTEAFF
abundance: NA; j_gene: TRBJ2-7; d_gene: NA; v_gene: TRBV27; CDR3nt: TGTGCCAGCAGTTTTCGGCGTCTAGCCTACGAGCAGTACTTC; CDR3aa: CASSFRRLAYEQYF
abundance: NA; j_gene: TRBJ2-1; d_gene: TRBD2; v_gene: TRBV19; CDR3nt: TGTGCCAGTAGTATCGGTTTTAGCGGGAACTCCTACAATGAGCAGTTCTTC; CDR3aa: CASSIGFSGNSYNEQFF
abundance: NA; j_gene: TRBJ1-1; d_gene: NA; v_gene: TRBV20-1; CDR3nt: TGCAGTACTAGCGCGGGAACTGAAGCTTTCTTT; CDR3aa: CSTSAGTEAFF
abundance: NA; j_gene: TRBJ2-7; d_gene: TRBD2; v_gene: TRBV7-2; CDR3nt: TGTGCCAGCAGCTTATTTCCGGGGGGAAGGTCGGAGCAGTACTTC; CDR3aa: CASSLFPGGRSEQYF
abundance: few; j_gene: TRBJ1-3; d_gene: NA; v_gene: TRBV29-1; CDR3nt: TGCAGCGTCCGAACGTCTGGAAACACCATATATTTT; CDR3aa: CSVRTSGNTIYF
abundance: NA; j_gene: TRBJ1-1; d_gene: NA; v_gene: TRBV2; CDR3nt: TGTGCCAGCAGTGCTGACTCCTTGAACACTGAAGCTTTCTTT; CDR3aa: CASSADSLNTEAFF
abundance: NA; j_gene: TRBJ2-7; d_gene: TRBD1; v_gene: TRBV28; CDR3nt: TGTGCCAGCAGTAGATGGACAGGTGACTACGAGCAGTACTTC; CDR3aa: CASSRWTGDYEQYF
abundance: few; j_gene: TRBJ2-5; d_gene: NA; v_gene: TRBV13; CDR3nt: TGTGCCAGCAGCTTAGGCACCGGCCAAGAGACCCAGTACTTC; CDR3aa: CASSLGTGQETQYF
abundance: NA; j_gene: TRBJ2-7; d_gene: NA; v_gene: TRBV5-8; CDR3nt: TGTGCCAGCAGCCTGGGCCTGGCGGCCGAGCAGTACTTC; CDR3aa: CASSLGLAAEQYF
abundance: NA; j_gene: TRBJ2-3; d_gene: NA; v_gene: TRBV4-1; CDR3nt: TGCGCCAGCAGCCAAGACTGGCGGGGAACAGATACGCAGTATTTT; CDR3aa: CASSQDWRGTDTQYF
abundance: NA; j_gene: TRBJ1-4; d_gene: NA; v_gene: TRBV21-1; CDR3nt: TGTGCCAGCAGCAAAGTGGCGGACAGGGTTAATGAAAAACTGTTTTTT; CDR3aa: CASSKVADRVNEKLFF
abundance: NA; j_gene: TRBJ2-7; d_gene: NA; v_gene: TRBV5-6; CDR3nt: TGTGCCAGCAGCGGGGGTTCTTACGAGCAGTACTTC; CDR3aa: CASSGGSYEQYF
abundance: NA; j_gene: TRBJ2-3; d_gene: TRBD2; v_gene: TRBV9; CDR3nt: TGTGCCAGCAGCGTAAGAGCGGGAGACGGGGATACGCAGTATTTT; CDR3aa: CASSVRAGDGDTQYF
abundance: NA; j_gene: TRBJ2-2; d_gene: NA; v_gene: TRBV9; CDR3nt: TGTGCCAGCAGCGTATCAACTAGCCCCGGGGAGCTGTTTTTT; CDR3aa: CASSVSTSPGELFF
abundance: NA; j_gene: TRBJ2-7; d_gene: NA; v_gene: TRBV2; CDR3nt: TGTGCCAGCAAAGATCAGGGTCGGTTCTACGAGCAGTACTTC; CDR3aa: CASKDQGRFYEQYF
abundance: NA; j_gene: TRBJ2-5; d_gene: NA; v_gene: TRBV19; CDR3nt: TGTGCCACGAGGGGAGGGGGTCGTGAGACCCAGTACTTC; CDR3aa: CATRGGGRETQYF
abundance: few; j_gene: TRBJ1-4; d_gene: NA; v_gene: TRBV9; CDR3nt: TGTGCCAGCAGCGTAGAGGGATTATCTAATGAAAAACTGTTTTTT; CDR3aa: CASSVEGLSNEKLFF
abundance: NA; j_gene: TRBJ2-6; d_gene: NA; v_gene: TRBV27; CDR3nt: TGTGCCAGCAAGGGCAGCTCTGGGGCCAACGTCCTGACTTTC; CDR3aa: CASKGSSGANVLTF
abundance: NA; j_gene: TRBJ2-7; d_gene: TRBD1; v_gene: TRBV23-1; CDR3nt: TGCGCCAGCAGTCAATCTTCGGACAGGCCCTACGAGCAGTACTTC; CDR3aa: CASSQSSDRPYEQYF
abundance: NA; j_gene: TRBJ2-5; d_gene: NA; v_gene: TRBV7-9; CDR3nt: TGTGCCAGCAGCTTAGCGGGAGGGGGGGAGACCCAGTACTTC; CDR3aa: CASSLAGGGETQYF